The entry below gives a single T cell receptor (beta chain) sequence along with its context. Antigen unknown. CDR1 and CDR2 (germline): PRHDT, FYEKMQ (reference sequence). J lost 3 bases, V lost 5 bases, and 5 bases had no gene match. This CDR3 region has 14 residues. This record belongs to a study of T cell responses to AZD1222 COVID-19 vaccine. Overall study context: Second doses were pooled across both intervals (about 4 or about 12 weeks).

The table came from immunoSEQ multiplex PCR; TCRdb's copy has only in-frame clones and leaves some out. The sample lists some 150,000 clones, around 93% occurring once. Findings and caveats of the study: Receipt of two AZD1222 doses was followed by a rise in Spike-specific TCR breadth and depth. Among AZD1222 vaccinees, only six were seropositive at baseline. A mostly white British donor set with more females was recruited, and clonal diversity was possibly underestimated.

The rearrangement links TRBV13 to TRBJ2-7, with 9 bases identical to TRBD1. The sequencing here drew on peripheral blood, taken on day 0 of AZD1222 vaccination. The TCR originated in an adult in good health. The CDR3 protein is CASSISDRGYEQYF. CDR3 in DNA: TGTGCCAGCAGCATATCGGACAGGGGCTACGAGCAGTACTTC.